The clone carrying this T cell receptor beta chain was detected ten times or more. Its cognate antigen is unknown. This CDR3 comprises 13 residues. Germline V gene data show CDR1 as LNHDA and CDR2 as SQIVND (reference sequence). Trimming removed 11 bases from V and 4 bases from J; junction bases left unmatched: 6. Treg sorting used a CD4+CD25+CD127-/low gate. Constant-region reverse primers amplified full-length variable regions, followed by semi-nested Nested Universal Primer A PCR. TCRdb independently ran MiXCR on the 5' RACE reads; one entry per CDR3 protein. The data hold around 11,000 distinct CDR3 sequences, with under 35% observed a single time. The study's findings and limits: Whole repertoires were not studied in the larger cohort, only one V-J beta rearrangement. Greatest tumor Treg TCR overlap was with tumor naive CD4+ cells.

The chain combines TRBV19 with TRBJ1-5, with TRBD1 matching 9 bases. Specimen: Tregs sorted from a lymph node. The sequence came from a female donor with breast cancer. This CDR3 reads CASRDRENQPQHF. The CDR3 coding sequence is TGTGCCTCCCGGGACAGGGAGAATCAGCCCCAGCATTTT.